Listed here is a single TCR beta chain. These data are taken from a study of cytomegalovirus exposure and HLA in healthy donors. PCR primers comprised 60 Vbeta and 13 Jbeta primers. Assay: immunoSEQ multiplex PCR; the TCRdb copy retains only in-frame clones and omits some. The data hold hundreds of thousands of clones, with about three quarters observed a single time. Sequencing was carried out using PBMCs. This clonotype was sampled from a woman between 55 and 75 years old in good health and CMV-seropositive.

CDR3 residues: CASSQGTSGGPHNEQFF. The CDR3 nucleotides are TGCGCCAGCAGCCAAGGCACTAGCGGGGGGCCTCACAATGAGCAGTTCTTC. The V gene is TRBV4-3, the J gene TRBJ2-1; 12 bases map to TRBD2. The germline V gene has CDR1 LGHNA and CDR2 YSLEER. Trimming cost V 1 base and J 5 bases; bases outside gene matches: 6. CDR3 length: 17 amino acids.